Listed here is a single T cell receptor beta chain. Its antigen is currently not known. These data are taken from a study of cytomegalovirus exposure and HLA in healthy donors (dated by TCRdb to 2016 to 2017). Regarding the research as a whole: An earlier analysis of 587 of the donors reported about 280 Gb of sequence data and 95 million to 120 million unique TCR beta sequences obtained from around 190 million T cells. An early release that covered fewer than 750 HLA-typed donors contained approximately 300 gigabases of sequencing data and around 80 million unique TCR sequences. The genetic ancestry cluster associated with self-reported Caucasian donors included about 81% of the approximately 410 genotyped donors. The study was designed to test whether signatures of past pathogen exposure could be identified by cataloging public T cell receptors. The study used immunosequencing to profile the T cell repertoires of under 700 subjects and linked those repertoires to cytomegalovirus serostatus. In addition to the first cohort of hundreds of subjects, a separate validation cohort of 120 different subjects was used. To predict cytomegalovirus infection status, the study combined high-throughput TCR immunosequencing, statistical association of individual TCRs with disease status, and machine learning. To study patterns of TCR occurrence, a later analysis re-analyzed previously published TCR beta repertoires from several hundred donors and added high-resolution HLA genotyping. In the later analysis, no new phenotypic data were used to find candidate immune exposures; instead, reliance was placed on TCR beta sequences and their occurrence across donors. An earlier analysis of approximately 580 of the donors used high-throughput TCR beta sequencing to judge whether each TCR beta V gene segment behaved as functional or pseudogenic. Donor age, sex, ethnicity and CMV serostatus were compiled alongside the repertoire data. In a later genetic analysis, genome-wide SNP genotypes for about 55% of the 666 donors were used, and that subset was treated as a discovery cohort. All discovery cohort repertoires had been generated using a single sequencing platform. Class I and class II HLA loci were covered by the typing at four-digit resolution. Typing coverage varied by locus: roughly 629-630 donors for A, B, C, DRB1 and DQB1; approximately 560 for DQA1; about 570 for DPA1; around 490 for DPB1. Because of strong linkage in the cohort, roughly five DR-DQ haplotypes were treated as single units for association and clustering. Across some 400 genotyped donors of the cohort, an average of about 250,000 unique TCR beta nucleotide sequences per donor were sequenced, and roughly 18% of those sequences were non-productive. Broad study findings and their caveats: Correlated functional status among segregating V segments might be attributable to linkage disequilibrium, but an unknown experimental factor could not be ruled out. In both the original and validation cohorts, the classifier was reported to diagnose cytomegalovirus status with high specificity and sensitivity. A further reported finding was that TCR beta sequences accurately predicted the HLA-A and HLA-B alleles for most subjects in the first cohort. Because counts were too low, some 17 rarely observed V segments, including chromosome 9 orphons, were left out of the earlier analysis of 500 to 750 of the donors. The authors suggested that the approach could potentially be generalized to other disease states and immunological phenotypes. In vitro tests confirmed that a few of the cytomegalovirus-associated TCR beta chains recognize cytomegalovirus antigens. CMV serostatus was the only immune exposure information available for the cohort. In a later analysis, TCR association rates were found to vary across HLA loci, with the most associated TCRs seen for DRB1 alleles and the fewest for HLA-C alleles. When HLA alleles, especially DR and DQ, strongly co-occurred, TCR associations were difficult to assign to individual alleles. A later analysis found that most CMV-associated TCR beta chains appeared HLA-restricted, with HLA associations seemingly driven largely by CMV exposure. A cluster of highly shared sequence variants was judged likely to represent a technical artifact of the sequencing pipeline. A later analysis found that HLA-associated TCR beta chains were more clonally expanded and had lower generation probabilities than equally common non-associated chains. In a later genetic analysis, a missense DCLRE1C variant was associated with V-gene and J-gene trimming of TCR beta chains, and the association was replicated in an independent cohort. Some IMGT-functional V segments, including TRBV6-2 and TRBV6-3, could not be distinguished by the 87-base-pair reads and were therefore excluded. Most TCR sequences were seen in very few donors, while some public TCRs were found in many individuals. Because HLA typing was unavailable for some donors at each locus, only the typed subset was used in association tests. In a later analysis, 16,951 TCR beta sequences were associated with specific HLA alleles at a false discovery rate of 0.05. Sequencing depth was assumed to be roughly uniform across donors in the presence/absence analyses, though that assumption may not hold. According to a later genetic analysis, donors in an Asian-associated ancestry cluster had fewer N-insertions in productive TCRs than the approximately 700-donor mean. This cohort had only TCR beta chains sequenced, and the lack of alpha or paired-chain data limited which features could be detected. According to a later analysis, parvovirus B19, influenza, CMV and Epstein-Barr virus appeared linked to several top co-occurrence clusters. A total of roughly 160 TCR beta chains were listed by the study as associated with cytomegalovirus. An earlier analysis of approximately 500 of the donors showed that most TCR beta V segments appeared in productive rearrangements either about 90% or about 30% of the time, which broadly matched IMGT annotations.

Libraries were made using the immunoSEQ multiplex PCR assay. The multiplex PCR relied on a mix of 60 forward primers for TCR Vbeta segments and 13 reverse primers for TCR Jbeta segments. A multiplex PCR assay on genomic DNA amplified the CDR3 region of rearranged TCR beta genes. The Illumina HiSeq System was used to sequence the amplified TCR beta libraries as 87-base-pair reads. In the authors' own workflow: In a later analysis, roughly 80 million unique TCR beta chains were counted across the roughly 670 repertoires, and around 11 million of these chains were shared by at least two donors. Raw reads were error-corrected and collapsed into unique sequences with a nearest-neighbor algorithm that merged closely related sequences to remove PCR and sequencing errors. V, D and J gene segments were assigned by aligning CDR3 sequences to IMGT reference sequences. For a sequence to be retained, at least a six-nucleotide match to both a V gene segment and a J gene segment was required. A rearrangement was called productive if the CDR3 had no stop codons and remained in frame with V and J, and every other rearrangement was called non-productive. Following IMGT convention, CDR3 was defined as the stretch from the second conserved V-encoded cysteine to the conserved J-encoded phenylalanine. In an earlier analysis of 587 of the donors, sequences lacking an unambiguous match to a single V gene segment were excluded. An earlier analysis of a few hundred of the donors classified V segments as functional when productive rearrangements were above 56.7% and as segregating when the standard deviation between donors was above 5%. A statistical classification framework was built to diagnose cytomegalovirus status from the catalog of TCR beta chain sequences. In a later analysis, TCR nucleotide sequences were compared against IMGT/GENE-DB human TR gene sequences so that V and J genes could be assigned. Using the TCRdist pipeline, a later analysis assigned CDR3 sequences along with most-parsimonious VDJ recombination scenarios. In a later analysis, each TCR beta chain was defined by its CDR3 amino acid sequence together with its V-gene family, and reads lacking a unique V-gene family were excluded. To address suspected cross-contamination and a sequencing artifact, a later analysis removed roughly 640 highly shared, low-generation-probability nucleotide sequences. A later analysis calculated a clonal expansion index for each public chain from normalized within-repertoire ranks of inferred template counts. In a later analysis, generation probabilities were computed with a VDJ recombination model fitted to out-of-frame rearrangements, and the resulting probabilities were checked against IGoR. In a later analysis, hypergeometric tests were used to score TCR-TCR, TCR-HLA and TCR-CMV co-occurrence, with a repertoire-size bias correction applied to TCR pairs. To estimate false discovery rates, a later analysis permuted the HLA or CMV assignments 20 times. In a later analysis, co-occurring TCRs were grouped using DBSCAN, with TCRdist sequence similarity added in when clustering inside HLA-allele-positive subsets. Co-occurrence clustering excluded repertoires with fewer than 30,000 or more than 120,000 public chains, plus five with anomalous nucleotide sharing. The source is immuneACCESS, and TCRdb retained only in-frame sequences with V and J called. Part of the clones is not carried over; for the studies checked, unresolved V genes explain less than half of this, and the remainder is unexplained. That table furnishes V, J and clone size, whereas the DNA furnished D and trimming. The data table for this sample lists tens of thousands of clones. The biggest ten clones account for roughly 4.7% of the sample.

The cohort was made up of several hundred healthy bone marrow donors. At the time of sampling, all cohort members were nominally healthy, though unrecorded immune exposures were likely present. The donor was CMV seropositive and belonged to the group of about 290 seropositive cohort members. A peripheral blood sample was collected from each donor, and TCR beta sequencing was performed on peripheral blood mononuclear cells. Genomic DNA extraction from the blood cell samples was performed with the Qiagen DNeasy Blood Extraction Kit. Taken from cysteine to phenylalanine, the CDR3 has 15 residues. Only the CDR3 region is kept as DNA, spanning 45 bases read in frame from base 1. Looking up the germline V gene yields CDR1 SNHLY and CDR2 FYNNEI. Trimming costs V 5 bases and J 6 bases, and their ends lie 16 bases apart.

This receptor chain uses TRBV2 and TRBJ2-2; perhaps TRBD2 is the D gene, with 6 bases matching. This clonotype was sampled from a woman between 40 and 55 years old in good health and CMV-seropositive. What was sequenced was PBMCs. The DNA reads TGTGCCAGCAGTCCATTGGCTTCGGGGGCCGGGGAGCTGTTTTTT. It specifies CASSPLASGAGELFF.